This record covers a single T cell receptor beta chain. Its antigen is as yet unknown. One end of the junction varies from germline; a read error may be responsible. TCRdb itself ran the RT-PCR reads through MiXCR, one entry per CDR3 protein. The sample shows fewer than 800,000 distinct CDR3 sequences, about 15% of them seen only once. This CDR3 has 17 residues. Germline V CDR1 and CDR2: LGHDT, YNNKEL (reference sequence). This entry belongs to a study of response to subunit inactivated influenza vaccine. The study, taken as a whole, reports: The authors suggested that few new T cells are recruited per seasonal influenza vaccination.

The sequences come from PBMCs from blood, collected 12 days after vaccination. This clonotype was obtained from a man aged 50-60 years who received an inactivated influenza vaccine. The chain joins TRBV3-1 to TRBJ2-2; 10 bases align to TRBD2. The CDR3 is CASIQDLFTSGNGELFF. CDR3 in DNA: TGTGCCAGCATCCAAGATTTATTTACTAGCGGGAACGGGGAGCTGTTTTTT.